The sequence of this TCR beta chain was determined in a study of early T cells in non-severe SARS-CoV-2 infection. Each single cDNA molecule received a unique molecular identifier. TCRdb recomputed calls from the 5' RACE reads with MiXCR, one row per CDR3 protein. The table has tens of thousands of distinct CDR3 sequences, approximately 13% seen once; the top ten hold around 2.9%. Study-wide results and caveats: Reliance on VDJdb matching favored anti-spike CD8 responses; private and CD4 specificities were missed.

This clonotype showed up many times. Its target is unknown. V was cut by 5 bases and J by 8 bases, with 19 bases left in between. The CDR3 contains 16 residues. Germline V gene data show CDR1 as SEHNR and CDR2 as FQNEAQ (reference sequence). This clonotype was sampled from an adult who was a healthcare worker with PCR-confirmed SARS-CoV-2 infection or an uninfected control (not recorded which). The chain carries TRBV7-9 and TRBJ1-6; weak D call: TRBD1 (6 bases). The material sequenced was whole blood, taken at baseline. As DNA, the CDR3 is TGTGCCAGCAGCCCAGCCCAGGGGACAATCCATTCACCCCTCCACTTT. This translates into CASSPAQGTIHSPLHF.